The clone carrying this T cell receptor beta chain was recorded only once. This sample stems from a study of control samples from healthy donors and cancer patients. Assay used: immunoSEQ multiplex PCR; TCRdb lists only in-frame clones, some missing. The sample records 150,000 to 200,000 clones, more than 85% being singletons. V lost 6 bases, J lost 3 bases, and 9 bases lay in between. The CDR3 length is 13 residues. Germline CDR1 reads MNHEY; CDR2 reads SVGAGI. The sequenced sample consisted of blood. This chain connects TRBV6-5 to TRBJ1-5; possible D gene TRBD1, 5 bases. This receptor was taken from a woman aged 25 to 39 in good health. The CDR3 DNA reads TGTGCCAGCAGACAGGTGAACAATCAGCCCCAGCATTTT. Residues: CASRQVNNQPQHF.